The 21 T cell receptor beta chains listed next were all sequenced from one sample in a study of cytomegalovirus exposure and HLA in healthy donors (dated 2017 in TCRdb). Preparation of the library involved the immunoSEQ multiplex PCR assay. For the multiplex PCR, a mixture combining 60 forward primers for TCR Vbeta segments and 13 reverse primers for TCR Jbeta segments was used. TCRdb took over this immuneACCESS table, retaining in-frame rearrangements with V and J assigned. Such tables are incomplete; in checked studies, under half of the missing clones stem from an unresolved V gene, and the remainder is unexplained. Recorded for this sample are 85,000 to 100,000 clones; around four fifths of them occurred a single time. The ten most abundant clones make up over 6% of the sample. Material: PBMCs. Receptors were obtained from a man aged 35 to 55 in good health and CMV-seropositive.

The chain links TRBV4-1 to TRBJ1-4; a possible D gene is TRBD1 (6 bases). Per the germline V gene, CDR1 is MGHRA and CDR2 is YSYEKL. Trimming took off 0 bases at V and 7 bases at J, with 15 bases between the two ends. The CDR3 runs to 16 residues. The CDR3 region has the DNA TGCGCCAGCAGCCAAGAGAGTAACAGGGTGGGTGAAAAACTGTTTTTT. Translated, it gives CASSQESNRVGEKLFF.

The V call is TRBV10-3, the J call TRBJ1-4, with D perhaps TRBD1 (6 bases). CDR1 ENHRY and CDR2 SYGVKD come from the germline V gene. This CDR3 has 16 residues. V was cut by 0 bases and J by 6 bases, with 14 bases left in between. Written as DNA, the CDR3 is TGTGCCATCAGTGAGTCTTTAAAGGACAGATATGAAAAACTGTTTTTT. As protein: CAISESLKDRYEKLFF.

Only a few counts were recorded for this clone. The CDR3 DNA is TGCGCCAGCAGCCAGGGACAGGGGGGAAACACCATATATTTT. It yields the protein CASSQGQGGNTIYF. The chain has TRBV4-1 and TRBJ1-3, with TRBD1 matching 10 bases. This CDR3 spans 14 amino acids. V was clipped by 3 bases and J by 4 bases; unmatched bases: 0. The germline gives CDR1 MGHRA, CDR2 YSYEKL.

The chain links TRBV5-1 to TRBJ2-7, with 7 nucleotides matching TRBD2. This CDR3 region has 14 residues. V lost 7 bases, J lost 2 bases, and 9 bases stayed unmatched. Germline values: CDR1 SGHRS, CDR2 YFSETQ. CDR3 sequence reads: CASSPGGGPYEQYF. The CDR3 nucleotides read TGCGCCAGCTCCCCGGGGGGTGGACCCTACGAGCAGTACTTC. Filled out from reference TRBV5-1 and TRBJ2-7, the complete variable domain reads KAGVTQTPRYLIKTRGQQVTLSCSPISGHRSVSWYQQTPGQGLQFLFEYFSETQRNKGNFPGRFSGRQFSNSRSEMNVSTLELGDSALYLCASSPGGGPYEQYFGPGTRLTVT.

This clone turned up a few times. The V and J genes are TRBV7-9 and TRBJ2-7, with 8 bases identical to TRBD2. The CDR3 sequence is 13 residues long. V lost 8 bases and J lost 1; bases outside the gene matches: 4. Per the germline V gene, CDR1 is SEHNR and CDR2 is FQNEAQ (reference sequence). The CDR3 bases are TGTGCCAGCTGTCCGGGGGGGTCCTACGAGCAGTACTTC. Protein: CASCPGGSYEQYF.

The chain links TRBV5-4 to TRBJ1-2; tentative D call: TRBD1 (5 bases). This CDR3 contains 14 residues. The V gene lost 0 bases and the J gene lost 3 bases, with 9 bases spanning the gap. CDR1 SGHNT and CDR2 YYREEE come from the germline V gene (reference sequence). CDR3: CASSLDGRDYGYTF. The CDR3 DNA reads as TGTGCCAGCAGCTTGGATGGCAGGGACTATGGCTACACCTTC.

Here the CDR3 reads CASSPRTIGELFF. The CDR3 coding sequence is TGTGCCAGCAGCCCCCGGACTATAGGGGAGCTGTTTTTT. V is TRBV7-9 and J is TRBJ2-2; D might be TRBD2 (6 bases). The germline CDR1 and CDR2 sequences are SEHNR and FQNEAQ (reference sequence). CDR3 length: 13 residues. V was pared by 5 bases and J by 8 bases, with 12 bases between.

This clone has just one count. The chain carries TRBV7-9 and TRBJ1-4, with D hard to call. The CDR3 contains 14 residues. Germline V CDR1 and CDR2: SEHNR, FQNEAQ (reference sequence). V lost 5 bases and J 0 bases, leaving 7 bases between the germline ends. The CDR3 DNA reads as TGTGCCAGCAGCACGGGAGCAACTAATGAAAAACTGTTTTTT. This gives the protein CASSTGATNEKLFF.

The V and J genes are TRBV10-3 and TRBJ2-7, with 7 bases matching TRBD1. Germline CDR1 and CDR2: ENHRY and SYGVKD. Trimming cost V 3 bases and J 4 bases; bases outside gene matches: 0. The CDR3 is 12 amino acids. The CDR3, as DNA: TGTGCCATCAGTGAACAGGGGTACGAGCAGTACTTC. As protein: CAISEQGYEQYF.

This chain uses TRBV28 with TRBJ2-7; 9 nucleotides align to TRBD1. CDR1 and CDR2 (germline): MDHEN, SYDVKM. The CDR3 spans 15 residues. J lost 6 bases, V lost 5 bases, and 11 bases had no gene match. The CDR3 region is CASSNPGQGLSEQYF. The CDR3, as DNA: TGTGCCAGCAGTAACCCGGGACAGGGTTTGTCCGAGCAGTACTTC. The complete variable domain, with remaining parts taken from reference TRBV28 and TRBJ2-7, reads DVKVTQSSRYLVKRTGEKVFLECVQDMDHENMFWYRQDPGLGLRLIYFSYDVKMKEKGDIPEGYSVSREKKERFSLILESASTNQTSMYLCASSNPGQGLSEQYFGPGTRLTVT.

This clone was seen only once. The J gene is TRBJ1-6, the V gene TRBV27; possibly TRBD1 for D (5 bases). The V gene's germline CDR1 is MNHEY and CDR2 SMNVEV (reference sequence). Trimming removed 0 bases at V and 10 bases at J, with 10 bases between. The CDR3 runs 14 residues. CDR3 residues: CASSLSGVFSPLHF. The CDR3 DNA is TGTGCCAGCAGTTTATCAGGGGTATTCTCACCCCTCCACTTT.

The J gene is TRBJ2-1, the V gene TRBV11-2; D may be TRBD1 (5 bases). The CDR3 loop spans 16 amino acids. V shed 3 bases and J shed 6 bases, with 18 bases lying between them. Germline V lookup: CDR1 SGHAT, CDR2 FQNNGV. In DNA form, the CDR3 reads TGTGCCAGCAGCTTCGAAACGCAGGGCTGGCGCAATGAGCAGTTCTTC. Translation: CASSFETQGWRNEQFF.

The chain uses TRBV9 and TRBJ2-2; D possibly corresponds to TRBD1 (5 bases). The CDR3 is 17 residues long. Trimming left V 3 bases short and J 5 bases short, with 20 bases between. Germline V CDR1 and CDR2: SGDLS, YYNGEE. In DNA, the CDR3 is TGTGCCAGCAGCGGCCAAGGGGTCTCTAGTGAGACCGGGGAGCTGTTTTTT. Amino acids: CASSGQGVSSETGELFF.

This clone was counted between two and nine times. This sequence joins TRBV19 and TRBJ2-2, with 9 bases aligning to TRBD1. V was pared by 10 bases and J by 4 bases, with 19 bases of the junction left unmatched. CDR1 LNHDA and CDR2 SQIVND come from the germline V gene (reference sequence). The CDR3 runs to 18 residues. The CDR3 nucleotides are TGTGCCACTCACGGGACAGGGACAGGGAATGATCCCACCGGGGAGCTGTTTTTT. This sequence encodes CATHGTGTGNDPTGELFF. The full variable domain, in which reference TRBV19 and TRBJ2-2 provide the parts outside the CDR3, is DGGITQSPKYLFRKEGQNVTLSCEQNLNHDAMYWYRQDPGQGLRLIYYSQIVNDFQKGDIAEGYSVSREKKESFPLTVTSAQKNPTAFYLCATHGTGTGNDPTGELFFGEGSRLTVL.

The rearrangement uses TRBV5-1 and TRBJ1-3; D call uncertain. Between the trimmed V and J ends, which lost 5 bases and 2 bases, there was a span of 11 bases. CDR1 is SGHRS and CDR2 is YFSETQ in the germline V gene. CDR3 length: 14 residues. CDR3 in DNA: TGCGCCAGCAGACTTGGTACTACTGGAAACACCATATATTTT. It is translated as CASRLGTTGNTIYF.

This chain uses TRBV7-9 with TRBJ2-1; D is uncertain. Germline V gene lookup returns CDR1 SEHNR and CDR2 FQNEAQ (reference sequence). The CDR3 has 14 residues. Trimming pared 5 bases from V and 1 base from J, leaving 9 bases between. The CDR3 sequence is CASSATGSYNEQFF. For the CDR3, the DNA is TGTGCCAGCAGCGCTACCGGGTCCTACAATGAGCAGTTCTTC. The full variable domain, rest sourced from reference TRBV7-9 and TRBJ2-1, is DTGVSQNPRHKITKRGQNVTFRCDPISEHNRLYWYRQTLGQGPEFLTYFQNEAQLEKSRLLSDRFSAERPKGSFSTLEIQRTEQGDSAMYLCASSATGSYNEQFFGPGTRLTVL.

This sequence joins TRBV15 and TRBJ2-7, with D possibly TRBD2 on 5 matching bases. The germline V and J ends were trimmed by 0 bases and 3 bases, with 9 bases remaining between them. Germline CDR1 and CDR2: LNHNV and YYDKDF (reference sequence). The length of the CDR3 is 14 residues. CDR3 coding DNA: TGTGCCACCAGCAGAGATCGGGGAATCTACGAGCAGTACTTC. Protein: CATSRDRGIYEQYF.

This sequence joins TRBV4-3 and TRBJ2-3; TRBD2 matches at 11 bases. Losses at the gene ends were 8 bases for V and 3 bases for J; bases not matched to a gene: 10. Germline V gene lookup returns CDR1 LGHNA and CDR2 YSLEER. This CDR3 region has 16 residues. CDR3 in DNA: TGCGCCAGCGGGTCGATAGCGGGAGGGCGGACAGATACGCAGTATTTT. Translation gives CASGSIAGGRTDTQYF.

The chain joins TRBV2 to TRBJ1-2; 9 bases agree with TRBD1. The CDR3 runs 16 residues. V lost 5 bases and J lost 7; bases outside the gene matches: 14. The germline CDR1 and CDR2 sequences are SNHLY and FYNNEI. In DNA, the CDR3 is TGTGCCAGCAGTCTCTTCCGGGGGACAGGGTTGGGTGGCTACACCTTC. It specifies CASSLFRGTGLGGYTF.

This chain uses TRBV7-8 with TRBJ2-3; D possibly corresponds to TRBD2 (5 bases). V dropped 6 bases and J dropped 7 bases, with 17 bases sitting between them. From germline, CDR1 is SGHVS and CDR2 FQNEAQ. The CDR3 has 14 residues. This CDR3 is CASSFLEESYTQYF. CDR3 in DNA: TGTGCCAGCAGTTTTTTGGAGGAGTCTTATACGCAGTATTTT.

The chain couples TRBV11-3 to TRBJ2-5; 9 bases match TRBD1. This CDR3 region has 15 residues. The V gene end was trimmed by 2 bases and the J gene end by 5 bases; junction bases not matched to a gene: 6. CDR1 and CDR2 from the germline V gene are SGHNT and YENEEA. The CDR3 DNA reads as TGTGCCAGCAGCTTAAGTTGGACAGGGGACGAGACCCAGTACTTC. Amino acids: CASSLSWTGDETQYF.